The clone carrying this T cell receptor beta chain occurred many times. Its antigen remains unidentified. This CDR3 is 15 amino acids long. Germline CDR1 WSHSY, CDR2 SAAADI. J was trimmed by 5 bases and V by 7 bases; bases with no gene match: 9. Amplification targeted TCR beta CDR3 regions from RNA transcripts. Researchers ran a first-round RT-PCR on the TCR CDR3 using the HTBI primer set. TCRdb processed the multiplex PCR reads anew with MiXCR; each CDR3 protein has one entry. Seen here are about 740,000 distinct CDR3 sequences, around 15% observed once, and the top ten hold 10%. This sample is drawn from a study of T cells in Graves' hyperthyroidism and ophthalmopathy. The study, taken as a whole, reports: Before onset, by a median of around six months, the model predicted ophthalmopathy.

With a duration under 2 months, the hyperthyroidism was newly diagnosed in patients aged 18 to 65. Isolation of PBMCs was performed on roughly 9 ml fresh peripheral blood. The chain links TRBV10-2 to TRBJ2-5; 11 nucleotides align to TRBD1. The sample consisted of blood. The clonotype originates from a woman younger than 35 with Graves' hyperthyroidism. The CDR3: CASMDRGLPMETQYF. The CDR3 bases are TGCGCCAGCATGGACAGGGGGCTCCCGATGGAGACCCAGTACTTC.